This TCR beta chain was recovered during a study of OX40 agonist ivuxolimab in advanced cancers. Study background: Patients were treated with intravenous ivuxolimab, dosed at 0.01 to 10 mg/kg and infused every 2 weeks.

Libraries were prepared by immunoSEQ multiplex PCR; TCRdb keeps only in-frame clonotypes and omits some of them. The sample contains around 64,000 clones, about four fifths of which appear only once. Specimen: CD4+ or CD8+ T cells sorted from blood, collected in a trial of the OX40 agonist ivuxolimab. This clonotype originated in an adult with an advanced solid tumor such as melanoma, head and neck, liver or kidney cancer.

The CDR3 here is CASVHGLSYEQYF. Written as DNA, the CDR3 is TGTGCCAGCGTTCACGGGCTATCCTACGAGCAGTACTTC. This chain connects TRBV2 to TRBJ2-7, with D hard to call. This CDR3 has 13 residues. CDR1 and CDR2 (germline): SNHLY, FYNNEI. Trimming cost V 8 bases and J 1 base, with 12 bases left between them.